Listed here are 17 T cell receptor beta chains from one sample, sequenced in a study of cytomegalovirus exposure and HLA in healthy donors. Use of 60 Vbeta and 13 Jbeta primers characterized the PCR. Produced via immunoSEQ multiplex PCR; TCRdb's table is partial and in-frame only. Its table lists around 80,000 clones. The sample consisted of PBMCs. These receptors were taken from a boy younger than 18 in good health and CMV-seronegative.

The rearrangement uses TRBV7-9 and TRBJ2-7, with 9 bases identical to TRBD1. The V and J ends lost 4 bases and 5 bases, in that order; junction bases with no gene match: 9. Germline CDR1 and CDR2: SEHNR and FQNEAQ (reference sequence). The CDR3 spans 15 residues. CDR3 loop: CASSYGQGKGDEQYF. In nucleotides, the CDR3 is TGTGCCAGCAGCTACGGACAGGGGAAAGGAGACGAGCAGTACTTC.

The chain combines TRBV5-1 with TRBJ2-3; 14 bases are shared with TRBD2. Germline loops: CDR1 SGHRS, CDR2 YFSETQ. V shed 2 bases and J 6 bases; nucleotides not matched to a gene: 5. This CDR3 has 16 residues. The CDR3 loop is CASSLRTSGGPDTQYF. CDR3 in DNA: TGCGCCAGCAGCTTACGGACTAGCGGGGGGCCGGATACGCAGTATTTT.

The CDR3 DNA reads as TGTGCCAGCAGTTTTTCAACAGGGCCTTCTAATGAAAAACTGTTTTTT. This gives the protein CASSFSTGPSNEKLFF. The chain links TRBV6-5 to TRBJ1-4, with D possibly matching TRBD1 (6 bases). The germline CDR1 and CDR2 sequences are MNHEY and SVGAGI. The germline V and J ends were trimmed by 4 bases and 3 bases, with 15 bases remaining between them. The CDR3 extends over 16 amino acids.

The CDR3 loop is CASSPSANSGFNEQFF. The CDR3, as DNA: TGTGCCAGCAGCCCATCGGCGAATAGCGGGTTCAATGAGCAGTTCTTC. The V gene is TRBV9, the J gene TRBJ2-1; 7 nucleotides agree with TRBD2. Germline assignment: CDR1 SGDLS and CDR2 YYNGEE. V was clipped by 4 bases and J by 6 bases; unmatched bases: 13. The CDR3 is 16 amino acids.

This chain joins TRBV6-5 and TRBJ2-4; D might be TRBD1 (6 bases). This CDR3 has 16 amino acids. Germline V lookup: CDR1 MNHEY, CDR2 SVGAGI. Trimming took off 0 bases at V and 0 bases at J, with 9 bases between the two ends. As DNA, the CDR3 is TGTGCCAGCAGTTACTCGGGGGCCGTAGCCAAAAACATTCAGTACTTC. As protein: CASSYSGAVAKNIQYF.

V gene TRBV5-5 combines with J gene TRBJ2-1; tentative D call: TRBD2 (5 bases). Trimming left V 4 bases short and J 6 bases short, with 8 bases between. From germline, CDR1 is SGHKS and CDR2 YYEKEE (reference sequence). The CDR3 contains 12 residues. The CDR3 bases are TGTGCCAGCAGCCAAACTAGCAATGAGCAGTTCTTC. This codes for CASSQTSNEQFF.

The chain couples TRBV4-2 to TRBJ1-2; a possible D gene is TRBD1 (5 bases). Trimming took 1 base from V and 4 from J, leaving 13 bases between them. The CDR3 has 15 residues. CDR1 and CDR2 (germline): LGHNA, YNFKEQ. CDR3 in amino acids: CASSQVGQGGYGYTF. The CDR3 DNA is TGTGCCAGCAGCCAAGTGGGGCAGGGTGGCTATGGCTACACCTTC.

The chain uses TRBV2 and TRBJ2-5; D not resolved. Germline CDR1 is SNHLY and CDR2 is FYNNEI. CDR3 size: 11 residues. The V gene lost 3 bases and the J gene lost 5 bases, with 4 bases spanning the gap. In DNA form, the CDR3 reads TGTGCCAGCAGTGACCTGGAGACCCAGTACTTC. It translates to CASSDLETQYF.

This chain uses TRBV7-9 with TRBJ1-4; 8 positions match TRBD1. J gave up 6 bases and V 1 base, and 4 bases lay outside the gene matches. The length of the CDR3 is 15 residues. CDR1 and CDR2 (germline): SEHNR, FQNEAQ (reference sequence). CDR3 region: CASSLGTGLDEKLFF. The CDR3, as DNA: TGTGCCAGCAGCTTAGGGACAGGGTTGGATGAAAAACTGTTTTTT.

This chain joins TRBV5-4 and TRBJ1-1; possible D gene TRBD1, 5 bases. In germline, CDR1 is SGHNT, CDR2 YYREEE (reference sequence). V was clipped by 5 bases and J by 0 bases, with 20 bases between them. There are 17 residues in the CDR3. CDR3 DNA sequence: TGTGCCAGCAGTCGCCGTCGACAGTCAGGCATGAACACTGAAGCTTTCTTT. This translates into CASSRRRQSGMNTEAFF. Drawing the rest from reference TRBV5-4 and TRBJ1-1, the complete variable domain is ETGVTQSPTHLIKTRGQQVTLRCSSQSGHNTVSWYQQALGQGPQFIFQYYREEENGRGNFPPRFSGLQFPNYSSELNVNALELDDSALYLCASSRRRQSGMNTEAFFGQGTRLTVV.

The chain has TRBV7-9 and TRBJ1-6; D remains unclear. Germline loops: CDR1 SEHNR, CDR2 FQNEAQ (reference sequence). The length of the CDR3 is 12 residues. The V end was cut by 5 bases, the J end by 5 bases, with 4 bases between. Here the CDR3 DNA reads TGTGCCAGCAGCCTCGATAATTCACCCCTCCACTTT. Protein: CASSLDNSPLHF.

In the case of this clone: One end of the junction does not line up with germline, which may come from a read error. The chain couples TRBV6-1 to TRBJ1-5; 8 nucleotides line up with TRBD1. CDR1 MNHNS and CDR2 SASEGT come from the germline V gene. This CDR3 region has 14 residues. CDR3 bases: TGTACCAGCGATGAGACAGGGGCTAGTCAGCCCCAGCATTTT. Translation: CTSDETGASQPQHF.

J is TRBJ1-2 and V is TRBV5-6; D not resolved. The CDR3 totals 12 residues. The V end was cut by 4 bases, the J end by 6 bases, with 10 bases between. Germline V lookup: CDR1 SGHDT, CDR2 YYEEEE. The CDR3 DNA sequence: TGTGCCAGCAGCCGCCGGGTAGATGGCTACACCTTC. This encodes CASSRRVDGYTF.

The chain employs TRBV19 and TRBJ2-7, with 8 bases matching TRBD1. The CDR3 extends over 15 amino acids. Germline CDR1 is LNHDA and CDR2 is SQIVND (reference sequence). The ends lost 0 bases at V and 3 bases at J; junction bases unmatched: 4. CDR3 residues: CASSIDGTGSYEQYF. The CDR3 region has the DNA TGTGCCAGTAGTATAGACGGGACAGGCAGCTACGAGCAGTACTTC.

The CDR3 coding sequence is TGCGCCAGCAGCCCGGAACCGACAGGGAACACTGAAGCTTTCTTT. Amino acid sequence: CASSPEPTGNTEAFF. The J gene is TRBJ1-1, the V gene TRBV5-1; D may be TRBD1 (6 bases). This CDR3 has 15 residues. Germline lookup yields CDR1 SGHRS and CDR2 YFSETQ. V lost 4 bases and J lost 1, with 14 bases in between.

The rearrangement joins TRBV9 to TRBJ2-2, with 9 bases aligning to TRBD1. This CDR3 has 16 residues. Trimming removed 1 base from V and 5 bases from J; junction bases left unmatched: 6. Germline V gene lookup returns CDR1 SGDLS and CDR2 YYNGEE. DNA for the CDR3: TGTGCCAGCAGCGTATCAGGGACAGGGTATACCGGGGAGCTGTTTTTT. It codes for CASSVSGTGYTGELFF.

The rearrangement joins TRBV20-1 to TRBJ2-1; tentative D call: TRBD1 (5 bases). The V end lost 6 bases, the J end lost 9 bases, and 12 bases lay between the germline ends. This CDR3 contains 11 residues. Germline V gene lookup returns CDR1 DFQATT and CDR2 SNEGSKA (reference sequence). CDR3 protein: CSATRQSEQFF. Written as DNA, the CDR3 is TGCAGTGCGACAAGACAGAGTGAGCAGTTCTTC.